This TCR beta chain is from a study of early T cells in non-severe SARS-CoV-2 infection. Overall study: From unsorted whole blood, bulk RNA was sequenced, and the chains remained unpaired. Study observations and caveats: Clonotype matching in VDJdb favored anti-spike CD8 responses and did not capture private and CD4 specificities.

This CDR3 has 14 amino acids. The germline gives CDR1 MNHEY, CDR2 SVGAGI. Trimming shortened V by 2 bases and J by 3 bases, and 10 bases separated the two germline ends. In the library, individual cDNA molecules carried attached unique molecular identifiers. TCRdb re-called the 5' RACE reads with MiXCR, one entry per CDR3 protein. This sample has 40,000 to 55,000 distinct CDR3 sequences, with less than 8.5% found just once. This clonotype was counted ten times or more. The target antigen is unknown. The chain joins TRBV6-5 to TRBJ1-1; no firm D call. Input material: whole blood. This TCR derives from an adult who was a healthcare worker with PCR-confirmed SARS-CoV-2 infection or an uninfected control (not recorded which). The CDR3: CASSYVALDTEAFF. The CDR3 DNA follows: TGTGCCAGCAGTTACGTGGCTCTAGACACTGAAGCTTTCTTT.